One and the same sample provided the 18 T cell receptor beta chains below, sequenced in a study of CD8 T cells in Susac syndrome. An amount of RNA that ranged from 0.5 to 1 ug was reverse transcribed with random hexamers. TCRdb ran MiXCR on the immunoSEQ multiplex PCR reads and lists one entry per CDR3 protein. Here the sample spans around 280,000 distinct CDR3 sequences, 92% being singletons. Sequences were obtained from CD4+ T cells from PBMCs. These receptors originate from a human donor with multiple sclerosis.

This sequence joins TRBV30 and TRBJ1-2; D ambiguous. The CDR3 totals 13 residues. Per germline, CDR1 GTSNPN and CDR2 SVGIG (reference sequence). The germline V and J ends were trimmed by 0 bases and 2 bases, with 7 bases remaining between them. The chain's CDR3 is CAWSVSGNYGYTF. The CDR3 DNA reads TGTGCCTGGAGTGTGAGCGGAAACTATGGCTACACCTTC.

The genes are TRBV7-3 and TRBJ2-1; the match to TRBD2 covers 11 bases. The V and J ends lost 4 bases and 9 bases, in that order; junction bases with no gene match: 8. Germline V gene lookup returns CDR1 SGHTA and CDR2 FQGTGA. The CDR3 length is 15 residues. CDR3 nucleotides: TGTGCCAGCAGCTCCAAACTAGCGGGAGCCACTGAGCAGTTCTTC. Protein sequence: CASSSKLAGATEQFF.

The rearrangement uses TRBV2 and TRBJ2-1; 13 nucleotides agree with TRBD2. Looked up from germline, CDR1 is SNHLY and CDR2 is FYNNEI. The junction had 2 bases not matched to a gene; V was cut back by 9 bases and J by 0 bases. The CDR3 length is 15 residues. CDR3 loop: CARTSGGSSYNEQFF. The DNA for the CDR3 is TGTGCCAGGACTAGCGGGGGGAGCTCCTACAATGAGCAGTTCTTC.

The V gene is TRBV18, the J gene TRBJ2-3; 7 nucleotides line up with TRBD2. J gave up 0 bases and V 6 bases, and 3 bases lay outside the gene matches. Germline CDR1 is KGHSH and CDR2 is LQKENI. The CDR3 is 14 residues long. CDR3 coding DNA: TGTGCCAGCTCCGGGAGGTCGAGCACAGATACGCAGTATTTT. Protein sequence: CASSGRSSTDTQYF. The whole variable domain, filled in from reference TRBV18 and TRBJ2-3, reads NAGVMQNPRHLVRRRGQEARLRCSPMKGHSHVYWYRQLPEEGLKFMVYLQKENIIDESGMPKERFSAEFPKEGPSILRIQQVVRGDSAAYFCASSGRSSTDTQYFGPGTRLTVL.

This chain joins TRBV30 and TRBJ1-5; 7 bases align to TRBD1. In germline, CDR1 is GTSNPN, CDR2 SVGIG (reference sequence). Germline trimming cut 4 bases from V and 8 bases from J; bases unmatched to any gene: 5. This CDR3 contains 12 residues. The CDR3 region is CAWKQGIEPQHF. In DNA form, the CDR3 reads TGTGCCTGGAAACAGGGGATTGAGCCCCAGCATTTT.

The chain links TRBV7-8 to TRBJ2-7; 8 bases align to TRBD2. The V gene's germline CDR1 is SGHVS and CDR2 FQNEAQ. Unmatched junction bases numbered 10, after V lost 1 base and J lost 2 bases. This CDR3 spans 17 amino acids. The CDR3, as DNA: TGTGCCAGCAGCTTAGGCGGGAGGCGTAGCGGGACCTACGAGCAGTACTTC. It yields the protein CASSLGGRRSGTYEQYF.

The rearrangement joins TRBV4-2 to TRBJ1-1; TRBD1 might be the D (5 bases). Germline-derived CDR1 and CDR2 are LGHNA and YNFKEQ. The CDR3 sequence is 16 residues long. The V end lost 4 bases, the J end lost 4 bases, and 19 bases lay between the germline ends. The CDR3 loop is CASSLSWGGASTEAFF. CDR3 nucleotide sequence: TGTGCCAGCAGCCTTAGCTGGGGGGGAGCGAGCACTGAAGCTTTCTTT.

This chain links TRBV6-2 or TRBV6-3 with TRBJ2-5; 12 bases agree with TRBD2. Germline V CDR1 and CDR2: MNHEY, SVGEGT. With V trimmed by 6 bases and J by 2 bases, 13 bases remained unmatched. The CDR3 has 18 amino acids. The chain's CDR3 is CASRRTSGKEGTQETQYF. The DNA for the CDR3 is TGTGCCAGCAGGCGGACTAGCGGGAAAGAGGGGACACAAGAGACCCAGTACTTC.

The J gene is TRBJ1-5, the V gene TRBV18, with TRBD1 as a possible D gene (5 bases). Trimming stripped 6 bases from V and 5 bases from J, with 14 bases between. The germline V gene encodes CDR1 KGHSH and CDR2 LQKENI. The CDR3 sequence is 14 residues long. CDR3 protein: CASSRDLGDQPQHF. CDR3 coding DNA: TGTGCCAGCTCTCGCGACCTGGGGGATCAGCCCCAGCATTTT.

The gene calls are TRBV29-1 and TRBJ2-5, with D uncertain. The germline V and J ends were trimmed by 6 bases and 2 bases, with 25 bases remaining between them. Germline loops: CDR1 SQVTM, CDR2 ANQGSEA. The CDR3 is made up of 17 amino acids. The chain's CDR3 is CSVQLRSSSRLQETQYF. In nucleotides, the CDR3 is TGCAGCGTCCAACTCAGGTCCAGCTCCCGCTTACAAGAGACCCAGTACTTC.

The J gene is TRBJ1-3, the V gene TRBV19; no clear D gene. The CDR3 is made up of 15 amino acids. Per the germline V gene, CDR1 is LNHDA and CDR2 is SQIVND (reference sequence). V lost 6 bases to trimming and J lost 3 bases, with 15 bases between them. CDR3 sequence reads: CASRPKYTGGNTIYF. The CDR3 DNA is TGTGCCAGTAGACCGAAATACACGGGTGGAAACACCATATATTTT.

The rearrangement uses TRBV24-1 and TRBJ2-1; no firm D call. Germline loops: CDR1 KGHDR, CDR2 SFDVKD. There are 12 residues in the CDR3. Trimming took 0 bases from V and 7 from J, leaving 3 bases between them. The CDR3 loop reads CATSDLRNEQFF. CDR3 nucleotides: TGTGCCACCAGTGATTTGAGGAATGAGCAGTTCTTC.

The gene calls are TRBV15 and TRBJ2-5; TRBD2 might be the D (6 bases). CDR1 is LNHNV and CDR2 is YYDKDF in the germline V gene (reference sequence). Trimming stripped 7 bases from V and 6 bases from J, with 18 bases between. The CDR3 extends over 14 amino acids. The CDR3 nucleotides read TGTGCCACCAAGGAGGGGATCGTGCTGAAGACCCAGTACTTC. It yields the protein CATKEGIVLKTQYF.

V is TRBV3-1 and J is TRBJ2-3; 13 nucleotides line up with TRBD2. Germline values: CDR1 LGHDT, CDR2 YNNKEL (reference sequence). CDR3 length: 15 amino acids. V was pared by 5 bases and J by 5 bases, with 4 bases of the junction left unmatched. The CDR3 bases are TGTGCCAGCAGCAGGGGACTAGCGGGAATAGATACGCAGTATTTT. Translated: CASSRGLAGIDTQYF.

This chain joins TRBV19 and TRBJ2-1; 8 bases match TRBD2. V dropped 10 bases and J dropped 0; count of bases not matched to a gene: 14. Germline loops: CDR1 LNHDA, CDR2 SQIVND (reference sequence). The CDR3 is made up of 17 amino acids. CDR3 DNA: TGTGCCACTACTCGGGGGGGTAGCCGGAGCTCCTACAATGAGCAGTTCTTC. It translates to CATTRGGSRSSYNEQFF.

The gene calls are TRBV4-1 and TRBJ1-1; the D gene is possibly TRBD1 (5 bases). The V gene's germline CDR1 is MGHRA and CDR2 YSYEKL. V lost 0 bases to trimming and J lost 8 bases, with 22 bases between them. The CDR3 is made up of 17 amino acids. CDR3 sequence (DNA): TGCGCCAGCAGCCAAGAACACAGAGGGGAATTCCGCCAGGAAGCTTTCTTT. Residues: CASSQEHRGEFRQEAFF.

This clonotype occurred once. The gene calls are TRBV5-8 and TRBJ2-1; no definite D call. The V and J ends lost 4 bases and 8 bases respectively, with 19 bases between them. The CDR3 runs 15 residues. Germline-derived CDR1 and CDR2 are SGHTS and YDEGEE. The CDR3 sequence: CASSPASGRYDEQFF. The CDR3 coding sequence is TGTGCCAGCAGCCCTGCGTCGGGTAGATACGATGAGCAGTTCTTC. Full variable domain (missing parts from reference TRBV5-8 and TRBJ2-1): EAGVTQSPTHLIKTRGQQATLRCSPISGHTSVYWYQQALGLGLQFLLWYDEGEERNRGNFPPRFSGRQFPNYSSELNVNALELEDSALYLCASSPASGRYDEQFFGPGTRLTVL.

The CDR3 sequence: CASSGGGQLTDTQYF. The CDR3 coding sequence is TGTGCCAGCAGCGGGGGCGGCCAACTCACAGATACGCAGTATTTT. This chain connects TRBV6-6 to TRBJ2-3; D is possibly TRBD1 or TRBD2 (6 bases each). The CDR3 extends over 15 amino acids. Trimming took off 6 bases at V and 2 bases at J, with 15 bases between the two ends. CDR1 is MNHNY, CDR2 SVGAGI, per germline (reference sequence).